Below are 10 T cell receptor beta chains sequenced from a single sample in a study of beta chain features in type 1 diabetes. The whole isolated RNA underwent reverse transcription, so sequencing captured expressed TCRB transcripts. Libraries were prepared by immunoSEQ multiplex PCR; TCRdb keeps only in-frame clonotypes and omits some of them. The table shows some 300,000 clones, with 7.5% to 9.5% occurring only once. Material: central memory CD4+ T cells from blood. The receptors come from a woman aged 18 to 35 in good health.

This clone was counted a few times. The rearrangement uses TRBV10-3 and TRBJ2-3; maybe TRBD2 (6 bases). Trimming cost V 1 base and J 1 base, with 9 bases left between them. The CDR3 contains 15 residues. Per germline, CDR1 ENHRY and CDR2 SYGVKD. The CDR3 DNA reads TGTGCCATCAGTGAGTGGGGGACTCGCACAGATACGCAGTATTTT. Translating gives CAISEWGTRTDTQYF.

This clone was counted between two and nine times. The CDR3 DNA sequence: TGTGCCAGCAGCTCCCTGTGGGGACCGCCGGACCAAGAGACCCAGTACTTC. Protein sequence: CASSSLWGPPDQETQYF. This chain links TRBV7-9 with TRBJ2-5; perhaps D is TRBD1 or TRBD2 (5 bases each). Germline lookup yields CDR1 SEHNR and CDR2 FQNEAQ (reference sequence). The CDR3 length is 17 residues. Trimming took off 4 bases at V and 0 bases at J, with 18 bases between the two ends.

The rearrangement links TRBV7-8 to TRBJ2-7, with TRBD1 matching 8 bases. The CDR3 is 16 amino acids. With 2 bases clipped from V and 2 bases from J, the junction kept 8 bases outside the gene matches. Germline V gives CDR1 SGHVS, CDR2 FQNEAQ. DNA for the CDR3: TGTGCCAGCAGCTTAAATGGGCAGGGGGCACCCTACGAGCAGTACTTC. This translates into CASSLNGQGAPYEQYF.

The chain recombines TRBV6-5 with TRBJ2-1; D ambiguous. V lost 4 bases to trimming and J lost 4 bases, with 8 bases between them. Per germline, CDR1 MNHEY and CDR2 SVGAGI. CDR3 length: 13 amino acids. CDR3 nucleotides: TGTGCCAGCAGTTGGCAACAGTACAATGAGCAGTTCTTC. It encodes CASSWQQYNEQFF.

This clone was detected a few times. The V gene is TRBV2, the J gene TRBJ2-3, with a weak D call TRBD1 (6 bases). The CDR3 totals 13 residues. V gave up 7 bases and J gave up 3 bases, with 11 bases separating them. CDR1 and CDR2 from the germline V gene are SNHLY and FYNNEI. Here the CDR3 reads CASTRTETDTQYF. The CDR3 region has the DNA TGTGCCAGCACTAGGACAGAAACAGATACGCAGTATTTT.

This clone has more than one count but fewer than ten. This chain joins TRBV7-9 and TRBJ2-5, with D maybe TRBD2 (5 bases). The germline gives CDR1 SEHNR, CDR2 FQNEAQ (reference sequence). V lost 1 base and J lost 4, with 10 bases in between. The CDR3 extends over 14 amino acids. CDR3 in DNA: TGTGCCAGCAGCTTAGGGGCAGGAGGAGAGACCCAGTACTTC. Its protein is CASSLGAGGETQYF.

This chain uses TRBV6-5 with TRBJ1-1; D is uncertain. CDR1 and CDR2 from the germline V gene are MNHEY and SVGAGI. Trimming removed 6 bases from V and 7 bases from J, with 18 bases in between. The CDR3 is 14 residues long. The CDR3 DNA follows: TGTGCCAGCAGCGCCCTCAGCAGTTGGGGTGAAGCTTTCTTT. Translating it yields CASSALSSWGEAFF.

The sample holds a few counts of this clone. The same CDR3 can be traced to other DNA sequences in this sample. CDR3 in amino acids: CASSLVSYNEQFF. The CDR3, as DNA: TGTGCCAGCAGCTTGGTGTCTTACAATGAGCAGTTCTTC. The chain is built from TRBV5-4 and TRBJ2-1; no clear D gene. The CDR3 has 13 residues. V gave up 0 bases and J gave up 4 bases, with 5 bases separating them. CDR1 is SGHNT and CDR2 is YYREEE in the germline V gene (reference sequence).

V usage is TRBV7-8 and J usage is TRBJ2-1; TRBD2 matches at 9 bases. The CDR3 is made up of 14 amino acids. Trimming took 0 bases from V and 12 from J; bases not matched to a gene: 6. Per germline, CDR1 SGHVS and CDR2 FQNEAQ. The CDR3 DNA reads TGTGCCAGCAGCTTAGCGCGGGGGGGCACTGTGCAGTTCTTC. It is translated as CASSLARGGTVQFF. The full variable domain, completed using reference TRBV7-8 and TRBJ2-1, is GAGVSQSPRYKVAKRGQDVALRCDPISGHVSLFWYQQALGQGPEFLTYFQNEAQLDKSGLPSDRFFAERPEGSVSTLKIQRTQQEDSAVYLCASSLARGGTVQFFGPGTRLTVL.

This clone came up a few times. At the DNA level, this CDR3 is encoded by other sequences in the same sample as well. Written as DNA, the CDR3 is TGCGCCAGCAGCCAAGGCGGGGGAAGAGTGAACACTGAAGCTTTCTTT. It encodes CASSQGGGRVNTEAFF. This rearrangement joins TRBV4-1 to TRBJ1-1; the D gene is possibly TRBD1 (5 bases). CDR1 is MGHRA and CDR2 is YSYEKL in the germline V gene. V was trimmed by 1 base and J by 0 bases, leaving 12 bases between them. CDR3 length equals 16 residues.